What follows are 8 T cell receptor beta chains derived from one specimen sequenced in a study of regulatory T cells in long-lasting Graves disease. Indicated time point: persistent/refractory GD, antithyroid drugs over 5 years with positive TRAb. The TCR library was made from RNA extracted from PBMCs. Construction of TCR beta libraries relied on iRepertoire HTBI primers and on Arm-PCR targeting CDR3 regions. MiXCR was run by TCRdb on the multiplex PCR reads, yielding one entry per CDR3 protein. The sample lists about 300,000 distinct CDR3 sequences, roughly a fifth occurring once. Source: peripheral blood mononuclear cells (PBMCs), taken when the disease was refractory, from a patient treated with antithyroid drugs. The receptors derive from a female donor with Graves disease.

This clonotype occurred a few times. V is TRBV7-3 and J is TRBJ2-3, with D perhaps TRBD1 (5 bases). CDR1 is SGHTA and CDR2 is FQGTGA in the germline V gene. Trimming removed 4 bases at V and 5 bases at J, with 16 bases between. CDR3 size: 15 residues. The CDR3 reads CASSSDGRGVDTQYF. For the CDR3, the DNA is TGTGCCAGCAGCTCGGACGGTAGGGGCGTAGATACGCAGTATTTT.

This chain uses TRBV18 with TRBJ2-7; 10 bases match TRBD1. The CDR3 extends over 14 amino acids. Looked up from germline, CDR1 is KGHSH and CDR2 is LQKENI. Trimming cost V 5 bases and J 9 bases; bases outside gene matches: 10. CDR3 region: CASSDYRQGAAQYF. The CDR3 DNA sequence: TGTGCCAGCTCAGATTACAGACAGGGGGCGGCGCAGTACTTC.

The CDR3 nucleotides read TGTGCCAGCAGGGAGCCTCGAGTCCCTGAAGCTTTCTTT. This gives the protein CASREPRVPEAFF. The chain employs TRBV7-9 and TRBJ1-1, with D hard to call. This CDR3 spans 13 amino acids. V was cut by 6 bases and J by 6 bases, with 14 bases left in between. In germline, CDR1 is SEHNR, CDR2 FQNEAQ (reference sequence).

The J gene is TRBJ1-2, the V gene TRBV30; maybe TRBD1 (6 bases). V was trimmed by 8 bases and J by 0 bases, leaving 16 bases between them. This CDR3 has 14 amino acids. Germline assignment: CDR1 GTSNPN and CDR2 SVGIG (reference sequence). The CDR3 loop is CAMGDRPSNYGYTF. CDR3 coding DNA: TGTGCCATGGGAGACAGGCCCTCTAACTATGGCTACACCTTC.

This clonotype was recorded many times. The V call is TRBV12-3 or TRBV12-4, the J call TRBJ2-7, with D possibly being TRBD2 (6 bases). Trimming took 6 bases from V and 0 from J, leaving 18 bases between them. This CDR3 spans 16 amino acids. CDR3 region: CASSELAAGDSYEQYF. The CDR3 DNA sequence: TGTGCCAGCAGCGAACTTGCAGCGGGTGACTCCTACGAGCAGTACTTC.

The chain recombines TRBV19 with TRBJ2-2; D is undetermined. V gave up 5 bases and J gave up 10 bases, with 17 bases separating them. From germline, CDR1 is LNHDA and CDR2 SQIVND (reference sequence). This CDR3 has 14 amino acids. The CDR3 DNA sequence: TGTGCCAGTAGTTTAGGCTGGCCTCCGCCGGAGCTGTTTTTT. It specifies CASSLGWPPPELFF.

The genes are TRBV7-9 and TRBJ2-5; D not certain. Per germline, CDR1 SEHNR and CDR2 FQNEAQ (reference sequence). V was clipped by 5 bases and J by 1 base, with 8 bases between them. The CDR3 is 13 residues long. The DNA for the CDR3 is TGTGCCAGCAGCGTGACGATCCAAGAGACCCAGTACTTC. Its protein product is CASSVTIQETQYF.

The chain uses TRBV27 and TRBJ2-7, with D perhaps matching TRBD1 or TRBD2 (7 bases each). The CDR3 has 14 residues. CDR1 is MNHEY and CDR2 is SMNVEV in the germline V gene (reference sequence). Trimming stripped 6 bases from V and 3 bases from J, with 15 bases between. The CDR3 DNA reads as TGTGCCAGCAGCCCAGGGGGGGCCCTCTACGAGCAGTACTTC. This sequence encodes CASSPGGALYEQYF.